This T cell receptor beta chain was profiled in a study of shared clonotypes between healthy human individuals. This CDR3 has 14 amino acids. Germline V gene data show CDR1 as MRHNA and CDR2 as SNTAGT. Trimming removed 8 bases from V and 7 bases from J; junction bases left unmatched: 13. Here immunoSEQ multiplex PCR was the method, and the copy in TCRdb shows in-frame clones only, minus some. The sample has 110,000 or so clones, around 71% seen once. This clonotype was obtained from a woman aged 25-40 years in good health. The sample comprised memory CD8+ T cells sorted from blood. Subset defined: CD45RO+ cells pooled with CCR7-negative TemRA cells. The chain employs TRBV6-4 and TRBJ1-2; TRBD1 matches 7 bases. In DNA form, the CDR3 reads TGTGCCAGCCGGGACAGCGACTCTACTTCTGGCTACACCTTC. This encodes CASRDSDSTSGYTF.